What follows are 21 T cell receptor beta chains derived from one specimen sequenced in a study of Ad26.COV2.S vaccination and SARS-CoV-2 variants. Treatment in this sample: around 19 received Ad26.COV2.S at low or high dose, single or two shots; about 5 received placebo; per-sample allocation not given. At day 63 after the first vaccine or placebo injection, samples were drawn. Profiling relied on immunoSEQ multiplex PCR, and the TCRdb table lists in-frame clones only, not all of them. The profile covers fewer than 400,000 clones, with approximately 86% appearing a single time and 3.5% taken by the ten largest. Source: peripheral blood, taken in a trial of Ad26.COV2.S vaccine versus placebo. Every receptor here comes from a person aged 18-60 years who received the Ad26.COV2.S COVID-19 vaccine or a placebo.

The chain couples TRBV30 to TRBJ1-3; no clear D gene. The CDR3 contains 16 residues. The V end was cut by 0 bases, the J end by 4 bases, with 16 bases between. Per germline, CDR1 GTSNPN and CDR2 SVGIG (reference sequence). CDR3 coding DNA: TGTGCCTGGAGTGTGACCCGGACCTCCGGGGGAAACACCATATATTTT. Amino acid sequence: CAWSVTRTSGGNTIYF.

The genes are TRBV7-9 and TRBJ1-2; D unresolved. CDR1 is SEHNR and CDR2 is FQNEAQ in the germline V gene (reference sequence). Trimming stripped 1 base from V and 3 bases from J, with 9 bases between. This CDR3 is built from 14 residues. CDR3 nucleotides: TGTGCCAGCAGCTTAGTTCGGACCCACTATGGCTACACCTTC. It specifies CASSLVRTHYGYTF. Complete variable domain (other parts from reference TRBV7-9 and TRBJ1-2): DTGVSQNPRHKITKRGQNVTFRCDPISEHNRLYWYRQTLGQGPEFLTYFQNEAQLEKSRLLSDRFSAERPKGSFSTLEIQRTEQGDSAMYLCASSLVRTHYGYTFGSGTRLTVV.

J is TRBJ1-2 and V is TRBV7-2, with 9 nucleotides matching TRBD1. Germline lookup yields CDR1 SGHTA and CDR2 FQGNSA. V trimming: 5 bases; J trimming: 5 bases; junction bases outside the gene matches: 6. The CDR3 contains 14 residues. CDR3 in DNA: TGTGCCAGCAGCCCGGGACAGGGAGTATATGGCTACACCTTC. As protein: CASSPGQGVYGYTF.

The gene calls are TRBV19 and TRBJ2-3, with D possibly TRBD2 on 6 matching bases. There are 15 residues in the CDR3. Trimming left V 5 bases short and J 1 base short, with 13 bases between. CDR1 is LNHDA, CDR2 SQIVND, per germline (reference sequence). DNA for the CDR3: TGTGCCAGTAGTGACGGTCCGGGGGGCACAGATACGCAGTATTTT. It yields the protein CASSDGPGGTDTQYF.

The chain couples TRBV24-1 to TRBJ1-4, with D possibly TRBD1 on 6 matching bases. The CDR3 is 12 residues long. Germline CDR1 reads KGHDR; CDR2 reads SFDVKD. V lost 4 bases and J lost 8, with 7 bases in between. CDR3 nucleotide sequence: TGTGCCACCAGTGAGCAGGGGGAAAAACTGTTTTTT. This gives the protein CATSEQGEKLFF.

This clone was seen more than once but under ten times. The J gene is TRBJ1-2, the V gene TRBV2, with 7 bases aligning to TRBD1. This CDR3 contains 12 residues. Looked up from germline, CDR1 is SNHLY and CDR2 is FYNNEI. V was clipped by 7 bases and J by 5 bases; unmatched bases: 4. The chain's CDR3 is CASTEQGYGYTF. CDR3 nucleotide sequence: TGTGCCAGCACCGAACAGGGGTATGGCTACACCTTC.

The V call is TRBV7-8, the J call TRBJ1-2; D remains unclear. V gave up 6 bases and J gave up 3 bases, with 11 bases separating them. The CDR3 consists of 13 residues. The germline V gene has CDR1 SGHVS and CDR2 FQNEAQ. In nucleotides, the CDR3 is TGTGCCAGCAGTTCCATGGAAGACTATGGCTACACCTTC. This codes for CASSSMEDYGYTF.

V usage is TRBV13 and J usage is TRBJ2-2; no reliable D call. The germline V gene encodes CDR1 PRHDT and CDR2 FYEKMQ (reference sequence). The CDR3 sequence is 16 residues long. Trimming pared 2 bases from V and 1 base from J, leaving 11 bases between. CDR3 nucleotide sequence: TGTGCCAGCAGCTTACAGCGAACGGTGAACACCGGGGAGCTGTTTTTT. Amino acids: CASSLQRTVNTGELFF.

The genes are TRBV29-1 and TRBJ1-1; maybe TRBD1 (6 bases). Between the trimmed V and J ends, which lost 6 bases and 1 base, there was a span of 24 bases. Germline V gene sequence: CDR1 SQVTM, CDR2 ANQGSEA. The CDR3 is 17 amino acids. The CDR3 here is CSVQGIEGRSKNTEAFF. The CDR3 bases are TGCAGCGTCCAGGGGATCGAGGGGCGATCCAAGAACACTGAAGCTTTCTTT.

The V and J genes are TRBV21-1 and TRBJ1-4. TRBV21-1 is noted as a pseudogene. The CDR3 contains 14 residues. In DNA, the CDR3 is TGTGCCAGCAGCAAGGGACGGCGGATTAGAAAACTGTTTTTT. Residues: CASSKGRRIRKLFF.

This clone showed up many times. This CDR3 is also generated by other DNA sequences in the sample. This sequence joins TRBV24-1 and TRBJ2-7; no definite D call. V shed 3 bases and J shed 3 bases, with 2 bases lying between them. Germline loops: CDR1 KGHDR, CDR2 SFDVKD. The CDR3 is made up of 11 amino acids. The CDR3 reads CATSDGYEQYF. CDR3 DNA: TGTGCCACCAGTGATGGCTACGAGCAGTACTTC.

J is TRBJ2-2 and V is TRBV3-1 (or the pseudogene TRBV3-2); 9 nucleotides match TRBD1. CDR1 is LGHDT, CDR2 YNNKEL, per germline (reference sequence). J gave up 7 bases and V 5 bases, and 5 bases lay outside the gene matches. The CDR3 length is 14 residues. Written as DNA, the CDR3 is TGTGCCAGCAGCAGGACAGGGGTTAGCGGGGAGCTGTTTTTT. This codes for CASSRTGVSGELFF.

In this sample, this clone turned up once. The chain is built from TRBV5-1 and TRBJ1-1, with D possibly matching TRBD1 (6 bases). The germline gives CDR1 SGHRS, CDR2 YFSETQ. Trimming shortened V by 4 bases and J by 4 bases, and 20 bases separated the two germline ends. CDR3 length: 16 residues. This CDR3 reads CASSLNPMTGLTEAFF. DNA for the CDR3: TGCGCCAGCAGCCTCAATCCAATGACAGGCCTCACTGAAGCTTTCTTT. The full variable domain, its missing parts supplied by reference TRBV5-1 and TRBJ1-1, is KAGVTQTPRYLIKTRGQQVTLSCSPISGHRSVSWYQQTPGQGLQFLFEYFSETQRNKGNFPGRFSGRQFSNSRSEMNVSTLELGDSALYLCASSLNPMTGLTEAFFGQGTRLTVV.

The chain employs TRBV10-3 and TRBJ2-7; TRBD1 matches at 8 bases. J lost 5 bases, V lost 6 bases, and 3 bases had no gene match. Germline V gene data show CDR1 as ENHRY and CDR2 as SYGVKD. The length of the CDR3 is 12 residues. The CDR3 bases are TGTGCCATCAGGCAGACAGGGGACGAGCAGTACTTC. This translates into CAIRQTGDEQYF.

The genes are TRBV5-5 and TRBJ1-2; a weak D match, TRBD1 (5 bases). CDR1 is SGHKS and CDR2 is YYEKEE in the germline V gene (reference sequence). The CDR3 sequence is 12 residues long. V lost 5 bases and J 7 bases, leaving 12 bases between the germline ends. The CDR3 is CASRAGLGGYTF. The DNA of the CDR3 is TGTGCCAGCAGGGCAGGGCTAGGTGGCTACACCTTC.

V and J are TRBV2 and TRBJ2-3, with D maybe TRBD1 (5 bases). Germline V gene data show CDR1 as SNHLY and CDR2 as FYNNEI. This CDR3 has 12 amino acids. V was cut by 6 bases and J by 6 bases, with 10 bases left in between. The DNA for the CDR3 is TGTGCCAGCAGGGTAGGGGCGGATACGCAGTATTTT. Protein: CASRVGADTQYF.

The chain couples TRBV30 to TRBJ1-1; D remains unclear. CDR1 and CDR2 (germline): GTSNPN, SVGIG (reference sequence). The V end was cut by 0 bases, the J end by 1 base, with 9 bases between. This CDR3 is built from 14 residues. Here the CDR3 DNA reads TGTGCCTGGAGTGTCCAGACCGGGAACACTGAAGCTTTCTTT. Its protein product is CAWSVQTGNTEAFF.

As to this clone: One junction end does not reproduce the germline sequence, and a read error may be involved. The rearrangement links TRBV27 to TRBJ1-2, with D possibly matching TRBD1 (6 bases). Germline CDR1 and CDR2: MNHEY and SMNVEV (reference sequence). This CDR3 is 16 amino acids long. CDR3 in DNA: TGTGCCAGCAGTTTTTTGGCGGGGGGCGCGTCCTATGGCCACACCTTC. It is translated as CASSFLAGGASYGHTF.

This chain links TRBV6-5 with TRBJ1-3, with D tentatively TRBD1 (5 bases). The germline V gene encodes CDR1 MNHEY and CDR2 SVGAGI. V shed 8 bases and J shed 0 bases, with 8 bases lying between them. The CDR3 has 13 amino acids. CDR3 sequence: CASEGTSGNTIYF. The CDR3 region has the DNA TGTGCCAGCGAGGGGACCTCTGGAAACACCATATATTTT.

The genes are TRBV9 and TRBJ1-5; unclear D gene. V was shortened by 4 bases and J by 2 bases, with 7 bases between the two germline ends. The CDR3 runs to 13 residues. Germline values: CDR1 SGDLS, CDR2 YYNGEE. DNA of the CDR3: TGTGCCAGCAGCCCCGGCGGCAATCAGCCCCAGCATTTT. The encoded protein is CASSPGGNQPQHF.

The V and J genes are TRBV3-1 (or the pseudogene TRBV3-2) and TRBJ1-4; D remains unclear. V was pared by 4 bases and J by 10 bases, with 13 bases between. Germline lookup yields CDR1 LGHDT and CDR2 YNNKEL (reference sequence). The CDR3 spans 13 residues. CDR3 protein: CASSPGIAGKLFF. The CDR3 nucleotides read TGTGCCAGCAGCCCCGGGATCGCCGGAAAACTGTTTTTT.